The 25 T cell receptor beta chains below all came from one sample that was sequenced in a study of metastatic and nonmetastatic thyroid tumors. Patients had received no treatment of any kind before thyroid surgery. TCRdb re-called the PCR reads via MiXCR. The repertoire holds about 38,000 clones, with roughly 26% as singletons. Sample: blood. The source is a female donor with papillary thyroid cancer or a benign thyroid nodule (not recorded which). Some clones in this sample may be carry-over from other donors' samples.

The rearrangement uses TRBV6-2 or TRBV6-3 and TRBJ1-1, with D perhaps TRBD1 (5 bases). Trimming shortened V by 4 bases and J by 3 bases, and 12 bases separated the two germline ends. This CDR3 spans 14 amino acids. CDR1 and CDR2 from the germline V gene are MNHEY and SVGEGT. CDR3 amino acids: CASSCKGMYTEAFF. In DNA, the CDR3 is TGTGCCAGCAGTTGTAAGGGGATGTACACTGAAGCTTTCTTT.

The rearrangement uses TRBV6-2 or TRBV6-3 and TRBJ2-2; D is unresolved. V lost 6 bases, J lost 7 bases, and 27 bases lay in between. This CDR3 has 18 amino acids. In germline, CDR1 is MNHEY, CDR2 SVGEGT. This CDR3 is CASSPITIGRARHGELFF. DNA of the CDR3: TGTGCCAGCAGCCCGATCACTATCGGTAGGGCCCGACACGGGGAGCTGTTTTTT.

In this sample, this clone turned up a few times. The chain links TRBV19 to TRBJ1-2; a possible D gene is TRBD1 (6 bases). CDR3 length: 15 amino acids. Germline V CDR1 and CDR2: LNHDA, SQIVND (reference sequence). V lost 0 bases and J 8 bases, leaving 16 bases between the germline ends. The CDR3 nucleotides are TGTGCCAGTAGTATAGATCCGACAGGCCTGCGAGGCTACACCTTC. This translates into CASSIDPTGLRGYTF.

The V and J genes are TRBV12-3 or TRBV12-4 and TRBJ1-2; D not resolved. The CDR3 has 13 amino acids. V was trimmed by 3 bases and J by 7 bases, leaving 12 bases between them. The CDR3 is CASSFILSGGYTF. The CDR3 nucleotides read TGTGCCAGCAGTTTCATTCTGAGTGGTGGCTACACCTTC.

CDR3 in DNA: TGTGCCAGCAGCTTACAAGCGAGTACAGATACGCAGTATTTT. Translating it yields CASSLQASTDTQYF. The chain joins TRBV7-3 to TRBJ2-3; the D is unclear. Germline values: CDR1 SGHTA, CDR2 FQGTGA. This CDR3 has 14 residues. Between the trimmed V and J ends, which lost 2 bases and 3 bases, there was a span of 9 bases.

The rearrangement joins TRBV6-1 to TRBJ1-2, with TRBD1 as a possible D gene (5 bases). The CDR3 is 16 residues long. V lost 2 bases, J lost 7 bases, and 20 bases lay in between. Germline CDR1 MNHNS, CDR2 SASEGT. CDR3 residues: CASSEIDGTQGVGYTF. In nucleotides, the CDR3 is TGTGCCAGCAGTGAAATCGATGGAACCCAGGGCGTTGGCTACACCTTC.

The chain recombines TRBV19 with TRBJ2-1; 10 bases align to TRBD2. With 4 bases clipped from V and 6 bases from J, the junction kept 21 bases outside the gene matches. CDR1 is LNHDA and CDR2 is SQIVND in the germline V gene (reference sequence). The CDR3 contains 20 residues. The CDR3 reads CASSRRAFGLAGAIINEQFF. CDR3 bases: TGTGCCAGTAGTAGGCGGGCTTTTGGTCTAGCGGGAGCGATTATCAATGAGCAGTTCTTC.

This clone was detected ten times or more. The rearrangement uses TRBV5-1 and TRBJ2-7; the match to TRBD2 covers 8 bases. V lost 4 bases to trimming and J lost 6 bases; unmatched junction nucleotides: 6. This CDR3 region has 13 residues. Germline values: CDR1 SGHRS, CDR2 YFSETQ. CDR3 coding DNA: TGCGCCAGCAGCCCCTTCGGGGGGGCCGAGCAGTACTTC. It translates to CASSPFGGAEQYF.

The chain employs TRBV5-1 and TRBJ2-2; 7 nucleotides line up with TRBD1. J lost 7 bases, V lost 0 bases, and 0 bases had no gene match. The CDR3 covers 13 residues. CDR1 and CDR2 from the germline V gene are SGHRS and YFSETQ. As DNA, the CDR3 is TGCGCCAGCAGCTTGGGGACAGGCGGGGAGCTGTTTTTT. The encoded protein is CASSLGTGGELFF.

This clone appeared many times. J is TRBJ2-3 and V is TRBV3-1; 11 nucleotides match TRBD2. Trimming removed 2 bases from V and 11 bases from J; junction bases left unmatched: 9. The CDR3 is 15 residues long. The V gene's germline CDR1 is LGHDT and CDR2 YNNKEL (reference sequence). CDR3 coding DNA: TGTGCCAGCAGCCAACCTAGCGGGAGGTTAAGTTGGCAGTATTTT. Its protein product is CASSQPSGRLSWQYF.

This clone has a handful of counts. The chain combines TRBV27 with TRBJ2-2, with D possibly matching TRBD1 (6 bases). The CDR3 has 16 amino acids. The V end lost 4 bases, the J end lost 6 bases, and 18 bases lay between the germline ends. Germline CDR1 MNHEY, CDR2 SMNVEV (reference sequence). In nucleotides, the CDR3 is TGTGCCAGCAGTTCACAGGGTCTGCAGTTATCCGGGGAGCTGTTTTTT. Its protein is CASSSQGLQLSGELFF.

Written as DNA, the CDR3 is TGTGCCAGCCCAGACGGTTATGGCTACACCTTC. This sequence encodes CASPDGYGYTF. The chain joins TRBV19 to TRBJ1-2; no clear D. This CDR3 is built from 11 residues. Germline loops: CDR1 LNHDA, CDR2 SQIVND (reference sequence). V was pared by 9 bases and J by 5 bases, with 10 bases between. Filled out from reference TRBV19 and TRBJ1-2, the complete variable domain reads DGGITQSPKYLFRKEGQNVTLSCEQNLNHDAMYWYRQDPGQGLRLIYYSQIVNDFQKGDIAEGYSVSREKKESFPLTVTSAQKNPTAFYLCASPDGYGYTFGSGTRLTVV.

This clone was found many times. The rearrangement joins TRBV20-1 to TRBJ1-1, with D possibly TRBD1 on 5 matching bases. V lost 0 bases and J 6 bases, leaving 14 bases between the germline ends. Germline CDR1 is DFQATT and CDR2 is SNEGSKA (reference sequence). This CDR3 region has 14 residues. CDR3 sequence reads: CSARDRGRGAEAFF. The CDR3 DNA sequence: TGCAGTGCTAGAGATAGGGGCCGGGGAGCTGAAGCTTTCTTT.

V usage is TRBV18 and J usage is TRBJ1-3; weak D call: TRBD1 (5 bases). Looked up from germline, CDR1 is KGHSH and CDR2 is LQKENI. The CDR3 consists of 13 residues. V lost 5 bases and J lost 3, with 8 bases in between. CDR3 in DNA: TGTGCCAGCTCAGGGGACGGTGGAAACACCATATATTTT. Its translation is CASSGDGGNTIYF. Combining the CDR3 with reference TRBV18 and TRBJ1-3 gives the whole variable domain NAGVMQNPRHLVRRRGQEARLRCSPMKGHSHVYWYRQLPEEGLKFMVYLQKENIIDESGMPKERFSAEFPKEGPSILRIQQVVRGDSAAYFCASSGDGGNTIYFGEGSWLTVV.

In its sample, this clone was seen many times. This chain connects TRBV20-1 to TRBJ2-3; 10 bases align to TRBD2. J gave up 10 bases and V 0 bases, and 10 bases lay outside the gene matches. This CDR3 has 15 residues. Germline-derived CDR1 and CDR2 are DFQATT and SNEGSKA (reference sequence). The CDR3 reads CSARDWASGSFAQYF. CDR3 nucleotide sequence: TGCAGTGCTAGAGACTGGGCTAGCGGGAGTTTCGCGCAGTATTTT.

This clone is categorized as medium-sized. V usage is TRBV27 and J usage is TRBJ2-7; TRBD1 aligns across 7 bases. CDR1 MNHEY and CDR2 SMNVEV come from the germline V gene (reference sequence). The CDR3 totals 13 residues. V lost 4 bases, J lost 2 bases, and 2 bases stayed unmatched. CDR3 bases: TGTGCCAGCAGTTCTCAGGGGGCCTACGAGCAGTACTTC. It specifies CASSSQGAYEQYF.

The chain joins TRBV3-1 to TRBJ1-4; no clear D. The germline CDR1 and CDR2 sequences are LGHDT and YNNKEL (reference sequence). V was cut by 1 base and J by 7 bases, with 13 bases left in between. The CDR3 covers 15 residues. CDR3 loop: CASSQGQGWVEKLFF. The CDR3, as DNA: TGTGCCAGCAGCCAAGGTCAAGGGTGGGTTGAAAAACTGTTTTTT. The variable domain in full, completed from reference TRBV3-1 and TRBJ1-4, reads DTAVSQTPKYLVTQMGNDKSIKCEQNLGHDTMYWYKQDSKKFLKIMFSYNNKELIINETVPNRFSPKSPDKAHLNLHINSLELGDSAVYFCASSQGQGWVEKLFFGSGTQLSVL.

This clone is a singleton in its sample. V is TRBV13 and J is TRBJ2-3; TRBD1 might be the D (5 bases). CDR3 size: 14 residues. The germline V and J ends were trimmed by 5 bases and 2 bases, with 11 bases remaining between them. Germline V gives CDR1 PRHDT, CDR2 FYEKMQ (reference sequence). This CDR3 is CASSQGGDTDTQYF. CDR3 DNA: TGTGCCAGCAGCCAGGGTGGCGACACAGATACGCAGTATTTT.

This clone has only a few counts. The V gene is TRBV28, the J gene TRBJ1-6; D is unresolved. Trimming removed 1 base at V and 1 base at J, with 8 bases between. The CDR3 runs 16 residues. CDR1 and CDR2 from the germline V gene are MDHEN and SYDVKM. The CDR3 DNA sequence: TGTGCCAGCAGTTTATTTTTAGCGTCCTATAATTCACCCCTCCACTTT. Protein sequence: CASSLFLASYNSPLHF. The full variable domain, its missing parts supplied by reference TRBV28 and TRBJ1-6, is DVKVTQSSRYLVKRTGEKVFLECVQDMDHENMFWYRQDPGLGLRLIYFSYDVKMKEKGDIPEGYSVSREKKERFSLILESASTNQTSMYLCASSLFLASYNSPLHFGNGTRLTVT.

To note about this clone: The junction does not match germline at one end; this may be a read error. The chain couples TRBV28 to TRBJ2-5; D is ambiguous. Germline values: CDR1 MDHEN, CDR2 SYDVKM. The CDR3 covers 14 residues. CDR3 bases: TGTTCCAGCAGTTTGGGTGGGCCCGAGGAGACCCAGTACTTC. Translating it yields CSSSLGGPEETQYF.

This rearrangement joins TRBV20-1 to TRBJ1-1, with D possibly being TRBD1 (6 bases). The CDR3 covers 14 residues. The ends were cut back, 0 bases at V and 7 bases at J, with 15 bases in the middle. Germline V gene sequence: CDR1 DFQATT, CDR2 SNEGSKA (reference sequence). CDR3 nucleotides: TGCAGTGCTAGAGAATGGGGGGCCAATTATGAAGCTTTCTTT. It yields the protein CSAREWGANYEAFF.

The CDR3, as DNA: TGCGCCAGCAGCTTGGAGGCTCGAGGCGGTTCACCCCTCCACTTT. Its protein product is CASSLEARGGSPLHF. V is TRBV5-1 and J is TRBJ1-6; D is unresolved. V lost 0 bases to trimming and J lost 9 bases, with 13 bases between them. The germline V gene encodes CDR1 SGHRS and CDR2 YFSETQ. This CDR3 is 15 amino acids long.

The chain uses TRBV28 and TRBJ2-3, with 9 bases lining up with TRBD1. Germline CDR1 MDHEN, CDR2 SYDVKM. J lost 1 base, V lost 10 bases, and 21 bases had no gene match. The CDR3 covers 19 residues. The CDR3 region has the DNA TGTGCCACCGGGGTGCCTCCGGGACAGGGCGGTCCGGGCACAGATACGCAGTATTTT. It specifies CATGVPPGQGGPGTDTQYF.

This clone was recorded at least ten times. The CDR3 coding sequence is TGTGCCAGTAGTATCCGACTAGCCGGGGGAGAGACCCAGTACTTC. This translates into CASSIRLAGGETQYF. The chain recombines TRBV19 with TRBJ2-5; TRBD2 agrees at 7 bases. The junction had 8 bases not matched to a gene; V was cut back by 3 bases and J by 4 bases. This CDR3 has 15 residues. Per germline, CDR1 LNHDA and CDR2 SQIVND (reference sequence).

This clone has a count of ten or more. The rearrangement joins TRBV7-6 to TRBJ1-2; TRBD1 aligns across 7 bases. The germline V gene has CDR1 SGHVS and CDR2 FNYEAQ. The CDR3 has 14 residues. V trimming: 5 bases; J trimming: 2 bases; junction bases outside the gene matches: 5. Here the CDR3 DNA reads TGTGCCAGCAGCCCGGACAGGTTGAACTATGGCTACACCTTC. It codes for CASSPDRLNYGYTF.